The source of this T cell receptor beta chain is a study of cytomegalovirus exposure and HLA in healthy donors. General observations from the study: Cytomegalovirus association was listed for around 170 TCR beta chains. Differences between HLA loci emerged in a later analysis of TCR association rates, with DRB1 most and HLA-C fewest.

Germline V lookup: CDR1 GTSNPN, CDR2 SVGIG (reference sequence). The CDR3 is 17 amino acids. Trimming stripped 3 bases from V and 0 bases from J, with 20 bases between. PCR used 60 Vbeta primers and 13 Jbeta primers. The data were produced by immunoSEQ multiplex PCR, yet TCRdb's version contains in-frame clones alone and is incomplete. The sample's table shows 150,000 to 250,000 clones. In regard to this clone: No antigen is known for it.

This sequence joins TRBV30 and TRBJ1-2; TRBD1 might be the D (6 bases). The TCR comes from a boy under 18 in good health and CMV-seronegative. Sequenced sample: PBMCs. The CDR3 is CAWSRDTPRLANYGYTF. CDR3 bases: TGTGCCTGGAGCCGGGACACCCCCCGTCTAGCTAACTATGGCTACACCTTC.